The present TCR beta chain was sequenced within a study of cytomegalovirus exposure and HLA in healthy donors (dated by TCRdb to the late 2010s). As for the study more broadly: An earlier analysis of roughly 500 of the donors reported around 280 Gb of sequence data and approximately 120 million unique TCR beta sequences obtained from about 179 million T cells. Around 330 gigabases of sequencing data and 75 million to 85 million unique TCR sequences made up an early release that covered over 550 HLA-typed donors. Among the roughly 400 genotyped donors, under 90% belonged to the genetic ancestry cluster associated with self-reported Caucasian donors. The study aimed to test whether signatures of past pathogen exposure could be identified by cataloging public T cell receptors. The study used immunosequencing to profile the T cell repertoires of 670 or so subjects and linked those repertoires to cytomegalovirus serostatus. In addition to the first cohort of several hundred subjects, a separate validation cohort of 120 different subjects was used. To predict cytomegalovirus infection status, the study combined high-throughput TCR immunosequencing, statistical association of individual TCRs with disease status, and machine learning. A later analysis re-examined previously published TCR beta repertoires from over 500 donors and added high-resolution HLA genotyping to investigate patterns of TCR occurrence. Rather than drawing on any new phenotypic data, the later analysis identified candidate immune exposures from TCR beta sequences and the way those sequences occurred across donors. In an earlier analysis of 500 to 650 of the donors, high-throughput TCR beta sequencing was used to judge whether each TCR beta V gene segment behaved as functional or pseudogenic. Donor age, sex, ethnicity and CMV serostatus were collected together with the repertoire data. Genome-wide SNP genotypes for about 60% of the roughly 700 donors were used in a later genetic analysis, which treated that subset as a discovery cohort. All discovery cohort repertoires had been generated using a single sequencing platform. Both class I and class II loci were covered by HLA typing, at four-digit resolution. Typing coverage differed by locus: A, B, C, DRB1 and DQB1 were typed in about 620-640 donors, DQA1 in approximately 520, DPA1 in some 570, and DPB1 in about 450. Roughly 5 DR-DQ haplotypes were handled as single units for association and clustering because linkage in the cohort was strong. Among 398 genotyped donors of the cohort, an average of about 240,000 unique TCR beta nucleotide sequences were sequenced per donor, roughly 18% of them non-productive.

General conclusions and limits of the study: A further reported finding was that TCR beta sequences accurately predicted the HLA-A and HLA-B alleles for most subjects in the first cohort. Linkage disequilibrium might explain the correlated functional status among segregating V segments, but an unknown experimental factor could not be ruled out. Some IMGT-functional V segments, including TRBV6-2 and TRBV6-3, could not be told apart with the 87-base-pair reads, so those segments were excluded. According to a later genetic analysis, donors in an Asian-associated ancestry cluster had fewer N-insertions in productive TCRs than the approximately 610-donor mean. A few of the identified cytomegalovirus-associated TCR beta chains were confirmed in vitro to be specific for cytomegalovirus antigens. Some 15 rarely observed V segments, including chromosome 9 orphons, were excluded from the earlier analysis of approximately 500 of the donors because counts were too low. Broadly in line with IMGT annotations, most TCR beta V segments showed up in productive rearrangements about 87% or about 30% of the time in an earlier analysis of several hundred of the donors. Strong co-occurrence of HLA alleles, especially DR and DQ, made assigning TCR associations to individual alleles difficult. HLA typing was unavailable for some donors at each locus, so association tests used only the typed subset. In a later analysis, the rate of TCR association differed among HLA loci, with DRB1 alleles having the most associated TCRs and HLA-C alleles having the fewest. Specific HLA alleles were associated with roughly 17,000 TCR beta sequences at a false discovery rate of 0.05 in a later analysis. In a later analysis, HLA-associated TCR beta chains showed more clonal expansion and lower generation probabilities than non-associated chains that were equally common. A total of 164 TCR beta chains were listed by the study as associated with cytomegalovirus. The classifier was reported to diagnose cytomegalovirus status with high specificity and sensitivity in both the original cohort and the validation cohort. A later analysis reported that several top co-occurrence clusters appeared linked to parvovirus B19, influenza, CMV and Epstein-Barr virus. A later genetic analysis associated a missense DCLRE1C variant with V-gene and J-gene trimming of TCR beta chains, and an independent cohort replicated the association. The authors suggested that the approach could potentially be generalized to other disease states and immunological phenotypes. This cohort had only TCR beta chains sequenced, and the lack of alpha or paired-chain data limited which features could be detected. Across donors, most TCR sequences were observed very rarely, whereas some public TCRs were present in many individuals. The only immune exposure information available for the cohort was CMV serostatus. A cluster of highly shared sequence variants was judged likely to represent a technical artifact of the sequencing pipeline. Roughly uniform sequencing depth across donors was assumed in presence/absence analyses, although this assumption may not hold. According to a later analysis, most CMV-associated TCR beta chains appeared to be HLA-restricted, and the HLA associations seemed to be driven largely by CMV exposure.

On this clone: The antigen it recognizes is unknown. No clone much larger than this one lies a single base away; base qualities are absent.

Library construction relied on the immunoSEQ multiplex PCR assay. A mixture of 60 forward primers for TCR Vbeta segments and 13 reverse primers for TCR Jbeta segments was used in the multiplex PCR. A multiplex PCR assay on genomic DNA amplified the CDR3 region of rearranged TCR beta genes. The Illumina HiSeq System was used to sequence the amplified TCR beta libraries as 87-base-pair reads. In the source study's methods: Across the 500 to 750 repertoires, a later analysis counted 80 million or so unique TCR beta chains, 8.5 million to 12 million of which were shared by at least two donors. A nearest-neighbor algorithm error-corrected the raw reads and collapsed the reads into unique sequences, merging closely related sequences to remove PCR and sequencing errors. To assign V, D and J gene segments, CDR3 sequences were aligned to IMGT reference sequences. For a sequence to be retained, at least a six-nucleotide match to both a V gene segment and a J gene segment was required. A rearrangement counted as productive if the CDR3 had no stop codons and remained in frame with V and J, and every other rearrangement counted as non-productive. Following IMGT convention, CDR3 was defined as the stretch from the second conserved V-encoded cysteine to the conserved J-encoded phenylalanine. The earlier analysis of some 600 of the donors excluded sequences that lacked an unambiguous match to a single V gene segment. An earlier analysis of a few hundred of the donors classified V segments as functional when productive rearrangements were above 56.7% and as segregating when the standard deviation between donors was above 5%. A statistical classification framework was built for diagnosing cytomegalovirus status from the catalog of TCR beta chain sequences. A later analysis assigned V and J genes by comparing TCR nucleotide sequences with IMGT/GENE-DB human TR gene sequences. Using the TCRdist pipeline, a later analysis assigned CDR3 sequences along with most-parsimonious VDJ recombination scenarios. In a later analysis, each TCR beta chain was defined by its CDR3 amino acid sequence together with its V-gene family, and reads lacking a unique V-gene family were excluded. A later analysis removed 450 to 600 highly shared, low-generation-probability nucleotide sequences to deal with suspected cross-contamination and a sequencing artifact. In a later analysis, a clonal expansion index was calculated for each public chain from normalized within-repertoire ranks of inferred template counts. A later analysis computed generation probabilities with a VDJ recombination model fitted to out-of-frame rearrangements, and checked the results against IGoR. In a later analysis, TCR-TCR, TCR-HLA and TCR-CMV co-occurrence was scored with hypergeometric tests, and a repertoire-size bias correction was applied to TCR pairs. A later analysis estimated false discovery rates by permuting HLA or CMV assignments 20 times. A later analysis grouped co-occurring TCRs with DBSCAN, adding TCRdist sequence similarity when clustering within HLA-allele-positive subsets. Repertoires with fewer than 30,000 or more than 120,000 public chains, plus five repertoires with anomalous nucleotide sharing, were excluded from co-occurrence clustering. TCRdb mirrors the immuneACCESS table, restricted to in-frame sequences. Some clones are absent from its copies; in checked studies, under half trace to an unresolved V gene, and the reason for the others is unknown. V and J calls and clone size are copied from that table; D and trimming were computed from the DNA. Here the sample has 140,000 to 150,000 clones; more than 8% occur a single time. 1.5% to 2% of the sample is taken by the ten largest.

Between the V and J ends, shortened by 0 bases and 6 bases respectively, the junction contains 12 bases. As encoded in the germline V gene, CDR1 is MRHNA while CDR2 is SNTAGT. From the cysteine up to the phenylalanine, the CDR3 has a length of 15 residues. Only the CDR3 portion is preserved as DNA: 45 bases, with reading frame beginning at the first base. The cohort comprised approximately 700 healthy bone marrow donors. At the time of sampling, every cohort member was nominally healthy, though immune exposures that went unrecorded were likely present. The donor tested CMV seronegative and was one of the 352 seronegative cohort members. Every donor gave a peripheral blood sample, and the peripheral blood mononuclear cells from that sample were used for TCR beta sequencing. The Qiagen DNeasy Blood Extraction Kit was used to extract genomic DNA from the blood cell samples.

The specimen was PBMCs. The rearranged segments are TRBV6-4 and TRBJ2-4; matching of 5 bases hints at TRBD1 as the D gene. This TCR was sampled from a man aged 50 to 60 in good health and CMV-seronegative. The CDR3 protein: CASSDSKGWGNIQYF. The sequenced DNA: TGTGCCAGCAGTGACTCGAAGGGGTGGGGAAACATTCAGTACTTC.